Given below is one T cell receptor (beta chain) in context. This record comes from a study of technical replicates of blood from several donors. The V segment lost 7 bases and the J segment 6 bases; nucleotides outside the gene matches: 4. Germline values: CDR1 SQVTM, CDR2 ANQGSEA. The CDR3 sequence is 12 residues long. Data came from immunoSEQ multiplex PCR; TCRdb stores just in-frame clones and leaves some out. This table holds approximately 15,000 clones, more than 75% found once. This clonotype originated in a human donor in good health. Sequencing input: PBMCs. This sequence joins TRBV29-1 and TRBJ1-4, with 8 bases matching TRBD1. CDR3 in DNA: TGCAGCGGAGGACAGGGAGATGAAAAACTGTTTTTT. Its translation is CSGGQGDEKLFF.